This T cell receptor beta chain was captured in a study of beta chain features in type 1 diabetes (dated by TCRdb to 2017 to 2018). Notes on the research overall: Mean age, gender distribution, total cell number and subset yield did not differ between patients and healthy donors. The study compared the TCRB repertoires of sorted circulating CD4+ T cell subsets in recently diagnosed type 1 diabetes patients with those in matched healthy donors. Regulatory and stem cell-like memory subsets were isolated from only 8 patients and roughly 8 healthy donors, whereas naive and central memory subsets came from all 28 donors. A total of approximately 99,000,000 sorted cells were examined across all samples, and RNA yield correlated strongly with the number of cells per subset. Overall study results and their limits: Because the HLA sub-analyses included only small numbers of individuals, any influence of HLA type on TCRB rearrangement was left unresolved. PCR might favor shorter templates, but patient and control samples were amplified and corrected together, so any skew would affect both groups equally. The naive, central memory and regulatory TCRB repertoires appeared to resemble one another more closely among patients than among healthy donors. Patients with type 1 diabetes made fewer insertions and deleted more nucleotides at VDJ recombination sites, implying thymic rearrangement abnormalities. Because cDNA rather than genomic DNA was sequenced, highly expressing activated cells could have been over-represented, although no difference in activation and CD3 levels was found between groups. Type 1 diabetes patients showed a moderate but significant shortening of TCRB CDR3 length in all four CD4+ subsets.

This clone was seen more than once but under ten times. What this receptor recognizes is not known. Base qualities are not recorded, but no much larger clone differs from it by a single base. CDR1 and CDR2, looked up from the germline V gene, are SGHTA and FQGNSA. The CDR3 holds 15 amino acids from the cysteine to the phenylalanine. The CDR3 DNA has 45 bases and is translated from base 1. V ends up 4 bases short and J 1 base short, with an unmatched junction base count of 1. The High Capacity cDNA Reverse Transcription Kit was used to reverse transcribe all of the isolated RNA, meaning that expressed TCRB transcripts were what got sequenced. Deep immunoSEQ sequencing was performed on naive, central memory and regulatory T cell samples, with an average of approximately 3.9 million total reads per sample. Sorted cells were lysed in RLT buffer, and RNA was extracted using DNase-treated RNeasy Micro or Mini kits according to cell number. Each cell subset was processed on its own to prevent cross-contamination, while patient and healthy donor samples were processed together. Using the immunoSEQ multiplex PCR, TCRB sequences were amplified from cDNA into 87-bp fragments spanning the CDR3 region. Amplicons were sequenced on the Illumina HiSeq platform. The original pipeline was this. PCR bias was corrected computationally using synthetic template baselines, and reads within Hamming distance 2 were collapsed, with unmergeable singletons discarded. By aligning reads against IMGT, V, D and J genes, CDR3 length, and insertions or deletions at six rearrangement sites were assigned. Within each subset, clonotype counts were normalized to sorted cell number, and only after that were true diversity and Gini coefficients computed with the tcR R package. The overlap coefficient, calculated on TCRB nucleotide sequences, was used to quantify repertoire sharing. The table comes from immuneACCESS by way of TCRdb, which keeps in-frame sequences with V and J called. Part of the clones is missing from these tables; in studies checked, under half for an unresolved V gene and the rest for unknown reasons. V, J and clone size were drawn from that table, and D and trimming were deduced from the DNA. Across this sample there are about 180,000 clones, with about 13% seen only once. The top ten hold about 0.58% of the sample.

Each donor gave one peripheral blood draw, approximately 0.11 L on average, collected into heparinised tubes. A BD FACSAria II was used to sort naive, central memory, regulatory and stem cell-like memory CD4+ T cells with a panel that included CD45RO, CCR7, CD25, CD127, CD95 and CD27. Every sorted population had a purity above 98%. Right away, PBMCs were isolated by Lymphoprep density gradient centrifugation and were stained directly, with no culture step. To minimize batch effects, samples were stained and sorted in pairs, one healthy donor with one patient per experiment. The receptor was derived from a woman aged 18-29 years in good health. Material for sequencing was central memory CD4+ T cells from blood. Here the chain combines TRBV7-2 and TRBJ1-5; TRBD1 agrees with 10 junctional bases. The CDR3 sequence is CASSWTGGSNQPQHF. The DNA sequence follows: TGTGCCAGCAGCTGGACAGGGGGGAGCAATCAGCCCCAGCATTTT.